These 31 T cell receptor beta chains were all obtained from the same sample, sequenced in a study of shared clonotypes between healthy human individuals. Clones were read by immunoSEQ multiplex PCR, and TCRdb kept only the in-frame ones, dropping some. The data contain more than 150,000 clones, roughly 93% of them seen just once; the ten biggest clones take up 0.067%. The sample consisted of naive CD4+ T cells sorted from blood. Subset defined: CD45RA+ positively selected. The receptors shown here come from a woman aged 25 to 45 in good health.

This chain joins TRBV5-4 and TRBJ2-7; TRBD2 aligns across 9 bases. Germline trimming cut 4 bases from V and 2 bases from J; bases unmatched to any gene: 7. CDR3 length equals 15 residues. The germline gives CDR1 SGHNT, CDR2 YYREEE (reference sequence). CDR3 DNA sequence: TGTGCCAGCAGCGTCGGGACTAGCCTCCCCTACGAGCAGTACTTC. Translation: CASSVGTSLPYEQYF.

In DNA form, the CDR3 reads TGTGCCAGCAGTCGAAGACTAGTTGAGGGGGGGTACTTC. It translates to CASSRRLVEGGYF. V usage is TRBV28 and J usage is TRBJ2-7; D assignment may be TRBD1 or TRBD2 (6 bases each). This CDR3 contains 13 residues. Germline V CDR1 and CDR2: MDHEN, SYDVKM. Between the trimmed V and J ends, which lost 5 bases and 12 bases, there was a span of 20 bases.

This clone was seen just once. The chain employs TRBV7-9 and TRBJ1-5; 10 nucleotides agree with TRBD1. V lost 2 bases, J lost 2 bases, and 9 bases stayed unmatched. Germline V gives CDR1 SEHNR, CDR2 FQNEAQ (reference sequence). The CDR3 extends over 18 amino acids. CDR3 sequence: CASSLTQYGTGGNQPQHF. CDR3 in DNA: TGTGCCAGCAGCTTAACCCAATACGGGACAGGGGGCAATCAGCCCCAGCATTTT. The variable domain in full, completed from reference TRBV7-9 and TRBJ1-5, reads DTGVSQNPRHKITKRGQNVTFRCDPISEHNRLYWYRQTLGQGPEFLTYFQNEAQLEKSRLLSDRFSAERPKGSFSTLEIQRTEQGDSAMYLCASSLTQYGTGGNQPQHFGDGTRLSIL.

The J gene is TRBJ2-2, the V gene TRBV5-1, with 12 nucleotides matching TRBD2. V trimming: 0 bases; J trimming: 8 bases; junction bases outside the gene matches: 2. The CDR3 totals 15 residues. Germline V CDR1 and CDR2: SGHRS, YFSETQ. CDR3: CASSLVGLAGGELFF. For the CDR3, the DNA is TGCGCCAGCAGCTTGGTTGGACTAGCGGGAGGGGAGCTGTTTTTT.

The chain joins TRBV29-1 to TRBJ1-4; D remains ambiguous. The germline V gene encodes CDR1 SQVTM and CDR2 ANQGSEA. The CDR3 has 14 amino acids. Trimming took 2 bases from V and 5 from J, leaving 12 bases between them. For the CDR3, the DNA is TGCAGCGTTGAAACGTCCCAGTTCAATGAAAAACTGTTTTTT. Protein: CSVETSQFNEKLFF.

This chain links TRBV6-4 with TRBJ2-1; the match to TRBD2 covers 10 bases. From germline, CDR1 is MRHNA and CDR2 SNTAGT. CDR3 size: 14 residues. The V and J ends lost 6 bases and 4 bases, in that order; junction bases with no gene match: 3. Here the CDR3 DNA reads TGTGCCAGCAGGAGGACTAGCGGATACAATGAGCAGTTCTTC. This codes for CASRRTSGYNEQFF.

The J gene is TRBJ2-6, the V gene TRBV5-4; no reliable D call. Germline assignment: CDR1 SGHNT and CDR2 YYREEE (reference sequence). The CDR3 contains 19 residues. V shed 1 base and J shed 0 bases, with 17 bases lying between them. The CDR3 spells CASSLSVSLVPSGANVLTF. CDR3 coding DNA: TGTGCCAGCAGCTTGTCCGTCAGCCTGGTTCCCTCTGGGGCCAACGTCCTGACTTTC.

This clone was seen once. The gene calls are TRBV28 and TRBJ2-6, with no clear D. The germline gives CDR1 MDHEN, CDR2 SYDVKM. This CDR3 has 17 residues. V lost 4 bases and J 0 bases, leaving 13 bases between the germline ends. CDR3 bases: TGTGCCAGCAGTTCGTTCGGACCGGACTCTGGGGCCAACGTCCTGACTTTC. Its protein product is CASSSFGPDSGANVLTF.

The chain uses TRBV2 and TRBJ2-1; possibly TRBD2 for D (5 bases). CDR1 and CDR2 from the germline V gene are SNHLY and FYNNEI. V was pared by 7 bases and J by 2 bases, with 15 bases between. The CDR3 loop spans 15 amino acids. In DNA, the CDR3 is TGTGCCAGCACGCCCCAAGTGGAGGCCTACAATGAGCAGTTCTTC. This translates into CASTPQVEAYNEQFF.

This clone was picked up one time. The chain is built from TRBV13 and TRBJ2-7, with a tentative D call TRBD2 (5 bases). V was cut by 4 bases and J by 0 bases, with 13 bases left in between. Germline assignment: CDR1 PRHDT and CDR2 FYEKMQ (reference sequence). The CDR3 runs to 15 residues. The CDR3 nucleotides are TGTGCCAGCAGCTCCGCGACTACCAGCTCCTACGAGCAGTACTTC. Protein: CASSSATTSSYEQYF. Full variable domain (missing parts from reference TRBV13 and TRBJ2-7): AAGVIQSPRHLIKEKRETATLKCYPIPRHDTVYWYQQGPGQDPQFLISFYEKMQSDKGSIPDRFSAQQFSDYHSELNMSSLELGDSALYFCASSSATTSSYEQYFGPGTRLTVT.

This clone showed up just a few times. The chain employs TRBV6-5 and TRBJ2-7, with 9 bases lining up with TRBD1. Germline V lookup: CDR1 MNHEY, CDR2 SVGAGI. The J segment lost 2 bases and the V segment lost 5 bases, leaving 4 bases of the junction unmatched. This CDR3 has 14 residues. DNA for the CDR3: TGTGCCAGCAGTCTCCGGGACAGGGCCTACGAGCAGTACTTC. Protein: CASSLRDRAYEQYF.

For this clone: The junction and the germline gene differ at one end; a read error may be behind it. The chain has TRBV9 and TRBJ2-7; 10 nucleotides line up with TRBD2. Germline V gene lookup returns CDR1 SGDLS and CDR2 YYNGEE. This CDR3 contains 20 residues. CDR3 DNA sequence: TGTGCCAGCAGCGTAGAAGGGCCCCTGGAGAGCGGGAGGGCCTCCCACGAGCAGTACTTC. Its translation is CASSVEGPLESGRASHEQYF. The full variable domain, completed using reference TRBV9 and TRBJ2-7, is DSGVTQTPKHLITATGQRVTLRCSPRSGDLSVYWYQQSLDQGLQFLIQYYNGEERAKGNILERFSAQQFPDLHSELNLSSLELGDSALYFCASSVEGPLESGRASHEQYFGPGTRLTVT.

The V and J genes are TRBV6-5 and TRBJ1-4; D unclear. Trimming removed 8 bases at V and 0 bases at J, with 4 bases between. This CDR3 is built from 12 residues. Germline assignment: CDR1 MNHEY and CDR2 SVGAGI. CDR3 DNA: TGTGCCAGCGGGACAACTAATGAAAAACTGTTTTTT. Its protein is CASGTTNEKLFF.

The chain couples TRBV19 to TRBJ2-1; 14 bases map to TRBD2. Germline CDR1 reads LNHDA; CDR2 reads SQIVND (reference sequence). V was clipped by 7 bases and J by 6 bases; unmatched bases: 8. This CDR3 has 16 residues. CDR3 in DNA: TGTGCCAGTACCGCCTCGGGACTAGCGGGAGTCAATGAGCAGTTCTTC. It encodes CASTASGLAGVNEQFF.

CDR3 amino acids: CATSRARADMNTEAFF. Written as DNA, the CDR3 is TGTGCCACCAGCAGAGCTAGGGCAGACATGAACACTGAAGCTTTCTTT. The chain uses TRBV15 and TRBJ1-1; D is undetermined. In germline, CDR1 is LNHNV, CDR2 YYDKDF (reference sequence). V was trimmed by 1 base and J by 0 bases, leaving 12 bases between them. The CDR3 has 16 residues.

The rearrangement uses TRBV28 and TRBJ2-3; a weak D match, TRBD2 (6 bases). Germline V CDR1 and CDR2: MDHEN, SYDVKM. The CDR3 is 17 residues long. Trimming stripped 5 bases from V and 6 bases from J, with 24 bases between. The DNA of the CDR3 is TGTGCCAGCAGTCTGAGGACGTCGGGACTGCCTCTGGATACGCAGTATTTT. Protein product: CASSLRTSGLPLDTQYF.

This rearrangement joins TRBV4-1 to TRBJ1-5; D is ambiguous. The CDR3 sequence is 16 residues long. Trimming removed 4 bases from V and 5 bases from J, with 18 bases in between. Per germline, CDR1 MGHRA and CDR2 YSYEKL. The CDR3 bases are TGCGCCAGCAGCCCCCTAGGCGGGGTGAGGGATCAGCCCCAGCATTTT. Translation gives CASSPLGGVRDQPQHF.

V is TRBV18 and J is TRBJ2-7; no clear D gene. This CDR3 comprises 13 residues. With 6 bases removed from V and 4 bases from J, the gap between germline ends came to 13 bases. Germline V gene data show CDR1 as KGHSH and CDR2 as LQKENI. The CDR3 DNA reads TGTGCCAGCTCCCCTACTGCAACATACGAGCAGTACTTC. As protein: CASSPTATYEQYF.

The chain combines TRBV27 with TRBJ2-7; TRBD2 matches at 12 bases. This CDR3 spans 17 amino acids. Trimming took 6 bases from V and 2 from J; bases not matched to a gene: 11. The V gene's germline CDR1 is MNHEY and CDR2 SMNVEV (reference sequence). In nucleotides, the CDR3 is TGTGCCAGCAGACGATCGACTAGCGGGAGCCTAACCTACGAGCAGTACTTC. It is translated as CASRRSTSGSLTYEQYF.

Note on this clone: At one end, the junction sequence differs from germline, possibly due to a read error. The rearrangement joins TRBV27 to TRBJ2-7; D is uncertain. This CDR3 is 15 amino acids long. Germline CDR1 reads MNHEY; CDR2 reads SMNVEV (reference sequence). The CDR3 bases are TGTGCCAGCAGTCTATCGGCGACGTATACCTACGAGCAGTACTTC. This translates into CASSLSATYTYEQYF.

Here the CDR3 DNA reads TGTGCCAGCAGCTTAAGGCCCGGGGCCGAAAGGGGGGGCTACACCTTC. Residues: CASSLRPGAERGGYTF. The chain employs TRBV7-3 and TRBJ1-2, with D possibly TRBD1 on 6 matching bases. CDR1 is SGHTA and CDR2 is FQGTGA in the germline V gene. The CDR3 extends over 16 amino acids. V shed 1 base and J shed 8 bases, with 20 bases lying between them.

The gene calls are TRBV18 and TRBJ1-1, with D hard to call. CDR3 length: 15 residues. Germline assignment: CDR1 KGHSH and CDR2 LQKENI. V was trimmed by 1 base and J by 0 bases, leaving 9 bases between them. The CDR3 sequence: CASSPRGGMNTEAFF. In DNA, the CDR3 is TGTGCCAGCTCACCACGGGGTGGGATGAACACTGAAGCTTTCTTT.

The chain recombines TRBV29-1 with TRBJ1-4; 7 nucleotides align to TRBD1. The length of the CDR3 is 13 residues. The V gene end was trimmed by 4 bases and the J gene end by 4 bases; junction bases not matched to a gene: 3. The V gene's germline CDR1 is SQVTM and CDR2 ANQGSEA. The CDR3 here is CSVVPGGNEKLFF. The CDR3 coding sequence is TGCAGCGTTGTCCCAGGGGGTAATGAAAAACTGTTTTTT. The full variable domain, its missing parts supplied by reference TRBV29-1 and TRBJ1-4, is SAVISQKPSRDICQRGTSLTIQCQVDSQVTMMFWYRQQPGQSLTLIATANQGSEATYESGFVIDKFPISRPNLTFSTLTVSNMSPEDSSIYLCSVVPGGNEKLFFGSGTQLSVL.

The chain recombines TRBV14 with TRBJ2-1, with 12 bases fitting TRBD1. The germline V gene has CDR1 SGHDN and CDR2 FVKESK. There are 16 residues in the CDR3. With 4 bases clipped from V and 10 bases from J, the junction kept 11 bases outside the gene matches. This chain's CDR3 is CASSRSGTGGLYEQFF. The CDR3 nucleotides read TGTGCCAGCAGCCGCTCCGGGACAGGGGGCTTGTACGAGCAGTTCTTC. The full variable domain, in which reference TRBV14 and TRBJ2-1 provide the parts outside the CDR3, is EAGVTQFPSHSVIEKGQTVTLRCDPISGHDNLYWYRRVMGKEIKFLLHFVKESKQDESGMPNNRFLAERTGGTYSTLKVQPAELEDSGVYFCASSRSGTGGLYEQFFGPGTRLTVL.

The genes are TRBV7-9 and TRBJ2-5, with TRBD1 matching 9 bases. There are 15 residues in the CDR3. Trimming at V came to 2 bases and at J to 4 bases, leaving 5 bases not matched to a gene. Germline-derived CDR1 and CDR2 are SEHNR and FQNEAQ (reference sequence). The CDR3 DNA reads as TGTGCCAGCAGCTTACTGGGACAGGGATTAGAGACCCAGTACTTC. As protein: CASSLLGQGLETQYF.

This chain links TRBV9 with TRBJ2-2; D gene ambiguous. The V end was cut by 3 bases, the J end by 2 bases, with 8 bases between. The CDR3 totals 14 residues. Germline CDR1 and CDR2: SGDLS and YYNGEE. The CDR3 here is CASSANTNTGELFF. The CDR3 DNA reads TGTGCCAGCAGCGCTAATACCAACACCGGGGAGCTGTTTTTT. Based on the CDR3 plus reference TRBV9 and TRBJ2-2, the full variable domain is DSGVTQTPKHLITATGQRVTLRCSPRSGDLSVYWYQQSLDQGLQFLIQYYNGEERAKGNILERFSAQQFPDLHSELNLSSLELGDSALYFCASSANTNTGELFFGEGSRLTVL.

This chain joins TRBV7-3 and TRBJ2-5; D might be TRBD1 (5 bases). Germline CDR1 SGHTA, CDR2 FQGTGA. The CDR3 runs to 15 residues. Trimming stripped 5 bases from V and 4 bases from J, with 17 bases between. This chain's CDR3 is CASSQIPGMGETQYF. CDR3 bases: TGTGCCAGCAGCCAAATCCCAGGGATGGGAGAGACCCAGTACTTC.

V is TRBV28 and J is TRBJ2-5, with D perhaps matching TRBD2 (7 bases). V was trimmed by 6 bases and J by 11 bases, leaving 28 bases between them. The V gene's germline CDR1 is MDHEN and CDR2 SYDVKM. The CDR3 loop spans 16 amino acids. The CDR3 region is CASRAPGGAPAGEQYF. The CDR3 DNA sequence: TGTGCCAGCAGGGCTCCCGGGGGCGCGCCCGCGGGGGAGCAGTACTTC.

The chain carries TRBV7-6 and TRBJ1-3; D not resolved. Per the germline V gene, CDR1 is SGHVS and CDR2 is FNYEAQ. The CDR3 consists of 16 residues. Trimming pared 5 bases from V and 0 bases from J, leaving 14 bases between. The CDR3 region has the DNA TGTGCCAGCAGCGCCTACACACGGATCTCTGGAAACACCATATATTTT. It is translated as CASSAYTRISGNTIYF.

The V gene is TRBV19, the J gene TRBJ2-7; TRBD2 matches at 7 bases. Germline CDR1 LNHDA, CDR2 SQIVND (reference sequence). With 11 bases clipped from V and 0 bases from J, the junction kept 10 bases outside the gene matches. The CDR3 loop spans 14 amino acids. The CDR3 sequence: CAAAGASPSYEQYF. The CDR3 nucleotides are TGTGCCGCGGCGGGAGCGTCCCCCTCCTACGAGCAGTACTTC.

The gene calls are TRBV5-1 and TRBJ1-4; possibly TRBD1 for D (5 bases). Germline values: CDR1 SGHRS, CDR2 YFSETQ. Trimming took 5 bases from V and 0 from J, leaving 14 bases between them. This CDR3 comprises 16 residues. The CDR3 sequence is CASRRQKTATNEKLFF. The CDR3 DNA sequence: TGCGCCAGCAGGCGACAGAAGACCGCAACTAATGAAAAACTGTTTTTT.